Reported below is one TCR beta chain. Only in-frame clones appear in the TCRdb table, and some are missing; sequencing was by immunoSEQ multiplex PCR. The sample includes more than 95,000 clones, around 94% seen only once; the top ten take around 0.6%. This sample stems from a study of control samples from healthy donors and cancer patients. The CDR3 totals 15 residues. Germline V gene sequence: CDR1 GTSNPN, CDR2 SVGIG (reference sequence). V shed 5 bases and J 0 bases; nucleotides not matched to a gene: 7. The specimen was PBMCs. The sequence was obtained from a man of 80 years or more with head and neck cancer. The chain employs TRBV30 and TRBJ1-5; 7 bases fit TRBD1. CDR3 amino acids: CAWDRDSHSNQPQHF. The CDR3 DNA follows: TGTGCCTGGGATAGGGACAGTCATAGCAATCAGCCCCAGCATTTT. Full variable domain (remainder filled in from reference TRBV30 and TRBJ1-5): SQTIHQWPATLVQPVGSPLSLECTVEGTSNPNLYWYRQAAGRGLQLLFYSVGIGQISSEVPQNLSASRPQDRQFILSSKKLLLSDSGFYLCAWDRDSHSNQPQHFGDGTRLSIL.